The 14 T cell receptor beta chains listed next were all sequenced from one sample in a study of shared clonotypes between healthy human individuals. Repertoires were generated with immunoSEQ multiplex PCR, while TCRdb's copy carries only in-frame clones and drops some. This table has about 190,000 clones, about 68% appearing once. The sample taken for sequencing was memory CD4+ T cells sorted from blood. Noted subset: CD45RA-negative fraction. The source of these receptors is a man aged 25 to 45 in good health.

In nucleotides, the CDR3 is TGCGCCAGCAGCTTGACCAACGCCGTTGAGACCCAGTACTTC. This codes for CASSLTNAVETQYF. The chain recombines TRBV5-1 with TRBJ2-5; D is ambiguous. The germline V gene encodes CDR1 SGHRS and CDR2 YFSETQ. The CDR3 loop spans 14 amino acids. The V end lost 1 base, the J end lost 5 bases, and 12 bases lay between the germline ends.

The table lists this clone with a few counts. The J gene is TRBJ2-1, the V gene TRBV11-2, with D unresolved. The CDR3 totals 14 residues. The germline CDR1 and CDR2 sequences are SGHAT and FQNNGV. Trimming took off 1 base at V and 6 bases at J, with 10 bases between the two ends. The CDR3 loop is CASSLAPLFNEQFF. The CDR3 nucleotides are TGTGCCAGCAGCTTAGCCCCTCTCTTCAATGAGCAGTTCTTC.

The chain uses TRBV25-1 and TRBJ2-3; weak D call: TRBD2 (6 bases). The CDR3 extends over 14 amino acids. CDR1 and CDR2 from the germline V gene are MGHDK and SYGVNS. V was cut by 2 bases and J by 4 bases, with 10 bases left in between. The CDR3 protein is CASSEGGSPDTQYF. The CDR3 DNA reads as TGTGCCAGCAGTGAAGGAGGGAGTCCAGATACGCAGTATTTT.

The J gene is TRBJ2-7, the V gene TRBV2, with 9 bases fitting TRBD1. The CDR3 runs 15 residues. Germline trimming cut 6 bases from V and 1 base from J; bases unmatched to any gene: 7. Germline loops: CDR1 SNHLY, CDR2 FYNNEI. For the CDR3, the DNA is TGTGCCAGCAGACCCGACAGGGGGGGGTCCTACGAGCAGTACTTC. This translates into CASRPDRGGSYEQYF.

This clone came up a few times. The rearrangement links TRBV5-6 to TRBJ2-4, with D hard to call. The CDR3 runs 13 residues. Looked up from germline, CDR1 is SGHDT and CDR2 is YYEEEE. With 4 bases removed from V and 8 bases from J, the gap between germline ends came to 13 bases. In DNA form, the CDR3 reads TGTGCCAGCAGCCAGATATCATTTGACATTCAGTACTTC. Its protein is CASSQISFDIQYF.

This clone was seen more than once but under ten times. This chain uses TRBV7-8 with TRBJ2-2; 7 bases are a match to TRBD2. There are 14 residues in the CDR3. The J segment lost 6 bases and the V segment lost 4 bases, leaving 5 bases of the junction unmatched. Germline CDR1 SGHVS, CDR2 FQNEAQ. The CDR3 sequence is CASSWRDYPGELFF. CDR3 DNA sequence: TGTGCCAGCAGCTGGAGGGACTACCCCGGGGAGCTGTTTTTT.

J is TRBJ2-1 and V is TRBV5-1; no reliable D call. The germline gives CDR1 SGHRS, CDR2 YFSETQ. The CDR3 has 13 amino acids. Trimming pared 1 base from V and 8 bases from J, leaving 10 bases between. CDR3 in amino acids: CASSLWQNDEQFF. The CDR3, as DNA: TGCGCCAGCAGCTTGTGGCAGAACGATGAGCAGTTCTTC.

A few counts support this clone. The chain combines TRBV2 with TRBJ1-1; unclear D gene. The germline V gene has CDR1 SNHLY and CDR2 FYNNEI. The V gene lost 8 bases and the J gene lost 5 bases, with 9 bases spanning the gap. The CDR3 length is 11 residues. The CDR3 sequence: CASRRGTEAFF. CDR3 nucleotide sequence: TGTGCCAGCCGGCGCGGAACTGAAGCTTTCTTT.

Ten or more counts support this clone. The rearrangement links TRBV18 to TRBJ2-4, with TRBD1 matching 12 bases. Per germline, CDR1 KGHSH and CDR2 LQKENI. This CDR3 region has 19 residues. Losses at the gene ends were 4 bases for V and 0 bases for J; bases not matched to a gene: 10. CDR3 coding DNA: TGTGCCAGCTCACGCCCCGGGACAGGGGGCTTACTAGCCAAAAACATTCAGTACTTC. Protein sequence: CASSRPGTGGLLAKNIQYF.

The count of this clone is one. The CDR3: CASRRTGDLNEKLFF. CDR3 in DNA: TGTGCCAGCAGGAGGACAGGGGACCTTAATGAAAAACTGTTTTTT. The chain uses TRBV6-1 and TRBJ1-4; 9 bases align to TRBD1. This CDR3 is 15 amino acids long. V trimming: 6 bases; J trimming: 4 bases; junction bases outside the gene matches: 6. Germline lookup yields CDR1 MNHNS and CDR2 SASEGT.

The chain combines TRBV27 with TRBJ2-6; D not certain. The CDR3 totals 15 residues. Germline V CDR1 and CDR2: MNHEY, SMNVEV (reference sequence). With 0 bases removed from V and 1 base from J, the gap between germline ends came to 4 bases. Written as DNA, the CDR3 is TGTGCCAGCAGTTTATCAAGGTCTGGGGCCAACGTCCTGACTTTC. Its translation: CASSLSRSGANVLTF.

The CDR3 protein is CASSLPGDNQPQHF. The CDR3 nucleotides are TGTGCCAGCAGCTTGCCGGGAGACAATCAGCCCCAGCATTTT. This rearrangement joins TRBV7-9 to TRBJ1-5; D remains unclear. This CDR3 is 14 amino acids long. Germline V gives CDR1 SEHNR, CDR2 FQNEAQ (reference sequence). Between the trimmed V and J ends, which lost 3 bases and 3 bases, there was a span of 9 bases.

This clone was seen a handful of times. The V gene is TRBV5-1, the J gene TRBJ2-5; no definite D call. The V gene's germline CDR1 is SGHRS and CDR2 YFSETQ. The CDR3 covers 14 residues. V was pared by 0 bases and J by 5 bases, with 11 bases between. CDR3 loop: CASSLATNGETQYF. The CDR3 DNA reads TGCGCCAGCAGCTTGGCGACAAACGGGGAGACCCAGTACTTC.

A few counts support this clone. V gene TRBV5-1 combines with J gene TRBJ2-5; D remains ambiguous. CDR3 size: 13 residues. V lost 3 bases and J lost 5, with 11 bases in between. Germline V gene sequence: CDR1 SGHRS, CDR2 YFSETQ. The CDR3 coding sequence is TGCGCCAGCAGCTACAACATGGGGGAGACCCAGTACTTC. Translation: CASSYNMGETQYF.